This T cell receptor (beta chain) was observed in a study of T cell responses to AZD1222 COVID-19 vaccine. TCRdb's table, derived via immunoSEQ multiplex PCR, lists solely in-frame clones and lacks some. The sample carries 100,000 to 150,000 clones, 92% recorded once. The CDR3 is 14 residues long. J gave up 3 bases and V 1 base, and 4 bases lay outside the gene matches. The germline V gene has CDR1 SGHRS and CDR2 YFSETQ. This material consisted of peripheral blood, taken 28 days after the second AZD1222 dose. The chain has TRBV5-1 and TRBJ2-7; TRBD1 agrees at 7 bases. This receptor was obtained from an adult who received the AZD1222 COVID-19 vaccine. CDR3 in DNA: TGCGCCAGCAGCTTGCCGGGACAGAGCTACGAGCAGTACTTC. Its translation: CASSLPGQSYEQYF.